This T cell receptor (beta chain) was observed in a study of cytomegalovirus exposure and HLA in healthy donors. Overall study context: Around 76% of 398 genotyped donors fell in the Caucasian-associated ancestry cluster.

The germline gives CDR1 SGHTA, CDR2 FQGTGA. This CDR3 region has 13 residues. The V gene end was trimmed by 3 bases and the J gene end by 5 bases; junction bases not matched to a gene: 1. Primers included in the PCR were 60 Vbeta and 13 Jbeta primers. Sequenced by immunoSEQ multiplex PCR; TCRdb stores in-frame clones only, minus some. Here the sample spans 50,000 to 60,000 clones, around 78% being singletons. Points from the study as a whole: In a later analysis, specific HLA alleles were associated with 16,000 or so TCR beta sequences at a 0.05 false discovery rate. Reportedly, TCR beta sequences accurately predicted HLA-A and HLA-B alleles in most subjects.

A remark on this clone: Antigen unknown.

The chain recombines TRBV7-3 with TRBJ2-7; 10 bases are shared with TRBD1. Sequenced input: PBMCs. This clonotype was obtained from a female donor in good health and CMV-seronegative. The CDR3 nucleotides read TGTGCCAGCAGCTTCGGGACAGGGGACGAGCAGTACTTC. Its protein is CASSFGTGDEQYF.